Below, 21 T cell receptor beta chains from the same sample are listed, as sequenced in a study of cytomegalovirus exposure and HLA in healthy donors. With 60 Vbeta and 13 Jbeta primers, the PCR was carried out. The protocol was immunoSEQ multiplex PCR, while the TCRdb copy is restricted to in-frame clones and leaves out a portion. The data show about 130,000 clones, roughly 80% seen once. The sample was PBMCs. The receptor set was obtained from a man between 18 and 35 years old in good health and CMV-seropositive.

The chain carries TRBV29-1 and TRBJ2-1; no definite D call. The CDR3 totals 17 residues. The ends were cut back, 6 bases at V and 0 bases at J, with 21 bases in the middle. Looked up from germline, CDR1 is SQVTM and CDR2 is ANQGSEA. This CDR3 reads CSVPPRSADSSYNEQFF. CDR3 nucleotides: TGCAGCGTACCTCCTCGGTCGGCGGATAGCTCCTACAATGAGCAGTTCTTC.

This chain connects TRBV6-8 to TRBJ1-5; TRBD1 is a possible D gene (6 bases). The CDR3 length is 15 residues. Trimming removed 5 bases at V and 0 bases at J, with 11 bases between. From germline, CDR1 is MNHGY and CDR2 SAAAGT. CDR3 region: CASSTGCTSNQPQHF. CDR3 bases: TGTGCCAGCAGTACAGGGTGTACTAGCAATCAGCCCCAGCATTTT.

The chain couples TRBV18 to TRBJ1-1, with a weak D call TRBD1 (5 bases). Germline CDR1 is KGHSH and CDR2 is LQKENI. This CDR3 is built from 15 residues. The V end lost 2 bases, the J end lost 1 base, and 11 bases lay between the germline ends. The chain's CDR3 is CASSPSLQENTEAFF. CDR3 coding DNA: TGTGCCAGCTCACCATCGCTACAGGAGAACACTGAAGCTTTCTTT.

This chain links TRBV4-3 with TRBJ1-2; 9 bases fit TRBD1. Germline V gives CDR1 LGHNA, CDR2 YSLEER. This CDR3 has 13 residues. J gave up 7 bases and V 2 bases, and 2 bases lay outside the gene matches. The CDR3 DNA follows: TGCGCCAGCAGCCAACGGACAGGGGCTGGCTACACCTTC. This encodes CASSQRTGAGYTF.

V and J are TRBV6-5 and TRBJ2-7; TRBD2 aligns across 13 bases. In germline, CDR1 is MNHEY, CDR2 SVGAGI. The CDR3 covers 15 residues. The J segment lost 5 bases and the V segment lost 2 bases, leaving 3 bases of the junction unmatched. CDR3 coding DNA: TGTGCCAGCAGTTACGGGACTAGCGGGGCAAACGAGCAGTACTTC. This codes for CASSYGTSGANEQYF.

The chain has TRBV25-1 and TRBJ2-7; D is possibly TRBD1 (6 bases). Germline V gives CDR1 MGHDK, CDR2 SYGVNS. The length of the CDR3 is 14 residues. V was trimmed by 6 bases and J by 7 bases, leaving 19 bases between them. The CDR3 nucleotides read TGTGCCAGCAGGAAGGACGCAGGGGCAGAGGAGCAGTACTTC. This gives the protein CASRKDAGAEEQYF.

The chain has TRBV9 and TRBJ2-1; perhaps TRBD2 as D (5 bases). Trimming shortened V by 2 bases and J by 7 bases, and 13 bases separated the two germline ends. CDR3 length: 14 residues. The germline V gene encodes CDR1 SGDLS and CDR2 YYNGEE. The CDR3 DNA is TGTGCCAGCAGCGTCAGTGGCACGGGAAATGAGCAGTTCTTC. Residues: CASSVSGTGNEQFF.

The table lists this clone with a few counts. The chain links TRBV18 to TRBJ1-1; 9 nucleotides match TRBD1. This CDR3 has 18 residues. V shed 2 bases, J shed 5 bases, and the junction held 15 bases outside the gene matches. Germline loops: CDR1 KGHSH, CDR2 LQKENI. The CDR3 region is CASSPVRTGAPRATEAFF. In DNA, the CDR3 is TGTGCCAGCTCACCAGTACGGACAGGGGCACCCCGGGCGACTGAAGCTTTCTTT.

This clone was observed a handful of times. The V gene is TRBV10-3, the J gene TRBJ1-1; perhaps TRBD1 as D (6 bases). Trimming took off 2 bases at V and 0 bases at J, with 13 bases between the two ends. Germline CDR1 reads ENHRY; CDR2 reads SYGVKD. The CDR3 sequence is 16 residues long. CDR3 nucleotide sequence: TGTGCCATCAGTGAGGGGACAACTGGAATGAACACTGAAGCTTTCTTT. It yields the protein CAISEGTTGMNTEAFF.

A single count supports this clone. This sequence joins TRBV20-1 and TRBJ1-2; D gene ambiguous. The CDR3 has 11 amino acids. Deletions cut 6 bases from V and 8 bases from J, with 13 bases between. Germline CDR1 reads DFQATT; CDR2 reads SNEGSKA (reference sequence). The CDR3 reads CSAHSAEGYTF. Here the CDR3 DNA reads TGCAGTGCCCATAGTGCCGAAGGCTACACCTTC.

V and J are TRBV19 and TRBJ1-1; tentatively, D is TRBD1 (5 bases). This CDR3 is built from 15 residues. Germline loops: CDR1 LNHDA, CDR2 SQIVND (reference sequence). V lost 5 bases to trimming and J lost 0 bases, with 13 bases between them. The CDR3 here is CASSLWTPMNTEAFF. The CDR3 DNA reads TGTGCCAGTAGTTTATGGACACCGATGAACACTGAAGCTTTCTTT. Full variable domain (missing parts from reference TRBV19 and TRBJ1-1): DGGITQSPKYLFRKEGQNVTLSCEQNLNHDAMYWYRQDPGQGLRLIYYSQIVNDFQKGDIAEGYSVSREKKESFPLTVTSAQKNPTAFYLCASSLWTPMNTEAFFGQGTRLTVV.

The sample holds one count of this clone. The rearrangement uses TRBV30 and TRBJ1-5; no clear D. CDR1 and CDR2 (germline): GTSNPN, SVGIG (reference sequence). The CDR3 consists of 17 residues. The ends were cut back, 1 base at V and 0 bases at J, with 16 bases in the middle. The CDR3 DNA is TGTGCCTGGAGTGGCGGCGGGCCCCCATATAGCAATCAGCCCCAGCATTTT. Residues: CAWSGGGPPYSNQPQHF.

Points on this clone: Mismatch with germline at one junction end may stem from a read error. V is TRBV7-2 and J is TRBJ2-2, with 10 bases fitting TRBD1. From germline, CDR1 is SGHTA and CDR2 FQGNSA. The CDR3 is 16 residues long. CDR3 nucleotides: TGTGCCAGCAGCTCAGCCCGCCTAGGGGACAGGGGTTTGATCGCCTTT. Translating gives CASSSARLGDRGLIAF.

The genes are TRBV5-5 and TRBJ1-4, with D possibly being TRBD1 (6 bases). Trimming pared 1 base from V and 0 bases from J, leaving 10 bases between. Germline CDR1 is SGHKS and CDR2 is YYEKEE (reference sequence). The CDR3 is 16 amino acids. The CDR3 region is CASSLNNRATNEKLFF. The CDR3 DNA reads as TGTGCCAGCAGCTTGAACAACAGGGCAACTAATGAAAAACTGTTTTTT.

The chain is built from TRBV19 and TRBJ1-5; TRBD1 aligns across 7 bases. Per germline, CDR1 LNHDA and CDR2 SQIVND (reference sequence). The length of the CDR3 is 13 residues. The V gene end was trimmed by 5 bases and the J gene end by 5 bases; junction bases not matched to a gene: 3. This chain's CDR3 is CASSDREHQPQHF. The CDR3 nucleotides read TGTGCCAGTAGTGACAGGGAGCATCAGCCCCAGCATTTT.

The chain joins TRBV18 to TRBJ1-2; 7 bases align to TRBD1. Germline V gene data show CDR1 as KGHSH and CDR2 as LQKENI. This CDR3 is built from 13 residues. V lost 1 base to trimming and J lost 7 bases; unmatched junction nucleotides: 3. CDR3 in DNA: TGTGCCAGCTCACCACAGGGGGCCGGTGGCTACACCTTC. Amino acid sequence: CASSPQGAGGYTF.

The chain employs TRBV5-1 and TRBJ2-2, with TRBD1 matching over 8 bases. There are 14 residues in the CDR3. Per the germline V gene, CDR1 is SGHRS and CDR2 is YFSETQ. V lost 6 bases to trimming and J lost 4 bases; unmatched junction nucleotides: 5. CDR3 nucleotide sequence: TGCGCCAGCAAGCAGGGGGCGGTCACCGGGGAGCTGTTTTTT. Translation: CASKQGAVTGELFF.

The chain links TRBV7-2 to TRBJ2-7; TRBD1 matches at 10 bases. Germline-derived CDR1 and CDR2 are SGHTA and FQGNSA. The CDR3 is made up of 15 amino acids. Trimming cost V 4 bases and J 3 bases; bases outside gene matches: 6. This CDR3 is CASSSRDRGRYEQYF. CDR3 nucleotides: TGTGCCAGCAGCTCCCGGGACAGGGGTCGCTACGAGCAGTACTTC.

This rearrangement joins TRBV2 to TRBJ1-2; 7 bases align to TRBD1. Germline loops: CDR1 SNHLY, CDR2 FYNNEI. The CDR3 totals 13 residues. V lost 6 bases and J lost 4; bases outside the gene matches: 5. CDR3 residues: CASRGNRGYGYTF. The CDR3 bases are TGTGCCAGCAGAGGTAACAGGGGCTATGGCTACACCTTC.

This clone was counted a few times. Here the CDR3 DNA reads TGTGCCAGCAGCCCGCGACTAGCGGGGTACAATGAGCAGTTCTTC. Amino acid sequence: CASSPRLAGYNEQFF. This chain links TRBV7-2 with TRBJ2-1, with 11 bases identical to TRBD2. This CDR3 region has 15 residues. With V trimmed by 5 bases and J by 4 bases, 4 bases remained unmatched. CDR1 and CDR2 from the germline V gene are SGHTA and FQGNSA. The full variable domain, rest sourced from reference TRBV7-2 and TRBJ2-1, is GAGVSQSPSNKVTEKGKDVELRCDPISGHTALYWYRQSLGQGLEFLIYFQGNSAPDKSGLPSDRFSAERTGGSVSTLTIQRTQQEDSAVYLCASSPRLAGYNEQFFGPGTRLTVL.

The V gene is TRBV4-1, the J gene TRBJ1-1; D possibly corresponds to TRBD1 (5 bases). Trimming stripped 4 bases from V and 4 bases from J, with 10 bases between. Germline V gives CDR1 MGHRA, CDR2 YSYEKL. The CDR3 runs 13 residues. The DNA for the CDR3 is TGCGCCAGCAGCCCCTCGGGGGGCACTGAAGCTTTCTTT. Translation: CASSPSGGTEAFF.